This TCR beta chain was documented in a study of blood T cell repertoires in COVID-19. Study-level information: Sites across the United States, Italy and Spain contributed samples from acute and convalescent COVID-19. PBMCs, B-cell-depleted T cells, or T cells provided the cDNA or gDNA that made up the material.

V gave up 4 bases and J gave up 4 bases, with 16 bases separating them. Germline CDR1 and CDR2: MDHEN and SYDVKM. The CDR3 is made up of 15 amino acids. In this sample, this clone turned up once. Per the authors' pipeline: Using reference gene primer amplification, nucleated cell counts were estimated. The repertoire was sequenced with immunoSEQ multiplex PCR; TCRdb's copy has only in-frame clones and lacks some. V, J and clone size derive from that table, while D and trimming were established from the DNA sequence. The sample lists 190,000 or so clones; roughly nine tenths were seen once. This chain uses TRBV28 with TRBJ2-5; D possibly corresponds to TRBD1 (7 bases). The sequence was collected from a middle-aged man with acute or convalescent COVID-19. The source material was peripheral blood. CDR3 nucleotides: TGTGCCAGCAGTTCCTTGGCAGGGGGGAGAGAGACCCAGTACTTC. Its protein product is CASSSLAGGRETQYF.